Listed below are T cell receptor beta chains from one sample, sequenced in a study of blood T cell repertoires in COVID-19. The protocol was immunoSEQ multiplex PCR, while the TCRdb copy is restricted to in-frame clones and leaves out a portion. The sample has 210,000 or so clones, about 83% seen once; the top ten hold approximately 5.1%. The specimen was peripheral blood. These receptors were obtained from a woman in her 70s with active or convalescent COVID-19. CDR3s include the opening cysteine and the closing phenylalanine or tryptophan. D genes are given only for firm matches. Where a row states a size, it is once, few, many or the class of an expanded clone; other rows omit it.

j_call clone_size v_call d_call cdr3_aa cdr3_nt
TRBJ2-1 - TRBV19 - CASSGGLRSYNEQFF TGTGCCAGTAGTGGGGGACTCCGCTCCTACAATGAGCAGTTCTTC
TRBJ2-1 - TRBV14 - CASSQDRGIYNEQFF TGTGCCAGCAGCCAAGACAGGGGCATATACAATGAGCAGTTCTTC
TRBJ1-5 - TRBV28 TRBD1 CASSSPRGQDGRGNQPQHF TGTGCCAGCAGTTCGCCCCGGGGACAGGATGGGAGAGGCAATCAGCCCCAGCATTTT
TRBJ2-3 - TRBV24-1 TRBD1 CATSPGGPTDTQYF TGTGCCACCAGCCCAGGGGGCCCCACAGATACGCAGTATTTT
TRBJ2-7 once TRBV28 TRBD1 CASSTGQSEQYF TGTGCCAGCAGTACGGGACAGTCGGAGCAGTACTTC
TRBJ1-1 - TRBV19 - CASSLSDSKNTEAFF TGTGCCAGTAGTCTCTCGGACAGCAAGAACACTGAAGCTTTCTTT
TRBJ2-3 - TRBV9 TRBD2 CASSIGTSGTDTQYF TGTGCCAGCAGCATCGGGACTAGCGGCACAGATACGCAGTATTTT
TRBJ2-7 - TRBV11-2 - CASSFETGLSYEQYF TGTGCCAGCAGCTTCGAAACAGGGTTGTCCTACGAGCAGTACTTC
TRBJ2-5 once TRBV4-1 TRBD2 CASSRGTSGSEETQYF TGCGCCAGCAGCCGCGGGACTAGCGGGAGTGAAGAGACCCAGTACTTC
TRBJ2-1 - TRBV11-3 TRBD2 CASSLGLGVDEQFF TGTGCCAGCAGCCTGGGACTAGGAGTAGATGAGCAGTTCTTC
TRBJ2-7 - TRBV5-1 TRBD1 CASSLLRTGALGTYEQYF TGCGCCAGCAGCTTGTTGCGGACAGGGGCCCTGGGGACCTACGAGCAGTACTTC
TRBJ1-5 - TRBV3-1/TRBV3-2 TRBD1 CASSLSGTATNQPQHF TGTGCCAGCAGCCTCTCCGGGACAGCCACTAATCAGCCCCAGCATTTT
TRBJ1-4 once TRBV28 TRBD1 CASSEVGTGEKLFF TGTGCCAGCAGCGAAGTGGGGACAGGAGAAAAACTGTTTTTT
TRBJ2-1 - TRBV5-1 TRBD2 CASSLGLAGAHNEQFF TGCGCCAGCAGCTTGGGACTAGCGGGAGCCCACAATGAGCAGTTCTTC
TRBJ2-3 - TRBV30 TRBD2 CAWSWGTTLKDTQYF TGTGCCTGGAGTTGGGGGACTACCCTTAAAGATACGCAGTATTTT
TRBJ2-5 - TRBV6-5 - CASRASNLGTREYF TGTGCCAGCAGGGCCAGTAACCTTGGTACGCGGGAGTACTTC
TRBJ1-3 - TRBV12-3/TRBV12-4 - CASSFGGGNTIYF TGTGCCAGCAGTTTCGGAGGAGGAAACACCATATATTTT
TRBJ2-1 - TRBV6-4 TRBD1 CASSAQGGYGNEQFF TGTGCCAGCAGTGCCCAAGGGGGCTATGGCAATGAGCAGTTCTTC
TRBJ1-4 once TRBV5-1 TRBD1 CASSWGQGSREKLFF TGCGCCAGCAGCTGGGGACAGGGAAGTCGGGAAAAACTGTTTTTT
TRBJ2-1 once TRBV10-2 - CASSGFRGSYNEQFF TGCGCCAGCAGTGGCTTCCGGGGATCCTACAATGAGCAGTTCTTC
TRBJ1-5 - TRBV18 - CASSPTVNQPQHF TGTGCCAGCTCACCAACGGTCAATCAGCCCCAGCATTTT
TRBJ2-7 - TRBV5-4 - CASSLSAGLEQYF TGTGCCAGCAGCTTGTCGGCGGGACTCGAGCAGTACTTC
TRBJ2-2 - TRBV13 - CASSWATSNTGELFF TGTGCCAGCAGCTGGGCCACTTCGAACACCGGGGAGCTGTTTTTT
TRBJ1-1 - TRBV2 - CASMEGRTGLGLEAFF TGTGCCAGCATGGAGGGACGAACGGGATTGGGGCTTGAAGCTTTCTTT
TRBJ2-3 - TRBV14 - CASSYLRGFTDTQYF TGTGCCAGCAGCTATCTTAGAGGGTTCACAGATACGCAGTATTTT
TRBJ1-5 - TRBV2 TRBD1 CASSEDRGYNQPQHF TGTGCCAGCAGTGAAGACAGGGGATACAATCAGCCCCAGCATTTT
TRBJ1-2 once TRBV25-1 - CASSETSGGGSYGYTF TGTGCCAGCAGTGAAACGTCCGGCGGCGGATCCTATGGCTACACCTTC
TRBJ2-1 - TRBV9 TRBD2 CASSARWDYYNEQFF TGTGCCAGCAGCGCCCGATGGGACTACTACAATGAGCAGTTCTTC
TRBJ2-7 - TRBV28 TRBD1 CASSLGQGLRGEQYF TGTGCCAGCAGTTTGGGACAGGGCCTTCGGGGGGAGCAGTACTTC
TRBJ1-3 - TRBV6-6 TRBD1 CASSQRDRGTRTYSGNTIYF TGTGCCAGCAGCCAGAGGGACAGGGGTACCCGAACCTACTCTGGAAACACCATATATTTT
TRBJ1-5 - TRBV15 - CATQGWGNQPQHF TGTGCCACCCAGGGCTGGGGCAATCAGCCCCAGCATTTT
TRBJ1-2 - TRBV6-1 TRBD1 CASSEETGGALSYGYTF TGTGCCAGCAGTGAAGAGACAGGGGGCGCTTTATCCTATGGCTACACCTTC
TRBJ2-3 - TRBV13 TRBD2 CASSFAGTSGLNTQYF TGTGCCAGCAGCTTCGCCGGGACTAGCGGGCTGAATACGCAGTATTTT
TRBJ1-2 - TRBV25-1 TRBD1 CASSDRGQGNYGYTF TGTGCCAGCAGTGATCGTGGACAGGGAAACTATGGCTACACCTTC
TRBJ1-4 - TRBV5-3 - CARRSVVSEKLFF TGTGCCAGGAGGTCGGTGGTTAGTGAAAAACTGTTTTTT
TRBJ2-7 - TRBV28 - CASSQGPFYEQYF TGTGCCAGTTCTCAGGGGCCCTTCTACGAGCAGTACTTC
TRBJ2-1 - TRBV7-9 - CASSHPLPGSYNEQFF TGTGCCAGCAGCCATCCCCTGCCCGGCTCCTACAATGAGCAGTTCTTC
TRBJ1-1 once TRBV29-1 TRBD1 CSGDRAGGTEAFF TGCAGCGGAGACAGGGCGGGGGGAACTGAAGCTTTCTTT
TRBJ1-6 - TRBV5-4 - CASSLARRNSPLHF TGTGCCAGCAGCTTGGCCCGGAGGAATTCACCCCTCCACTTT
TRBJ1-1 - TRBV5-1 TRBD1 CASSGARTGVTEAFF TGCGCCAGCAGCGGAGCCCGGACAGGGGTGACTGAAGCTTTCTTT
TRBJ2-1 - TRBV4-1 TRBD2 CASSKREPYNEQFF TGCGCCAGCTCTAAGCGGGAGCCTTACAATGAGCAGTTCTTC
TRBJ2-1 - TRBV6-1 TRBD2 CASSETQSAGGNEQFF TGTGCCAGCAGTGAAACCCAGTCGGCGGGAGGCAATGAGCAGTTCTTC
TRBJ2-5 - TRBV19 TRBD2 CASSWAGVGETQYF TGTGCCAGTAGCTGGGCGGGAGTAGGAGAGACCCAGTACTTC
TRBJ1-1 once TRBV5-1 TRBD1 CASGDGTGYTEAFF TGCGCCAGCGGAGATGGGACAGGGTATACTGAAGCTTTCTTT
TRBJ1-2 - TRBV18 TRBD1 CASSPRWEKDRVPYGYTF TGTGCCAGCTCACCACGTTGGGAAAAAGACAGGGTCCCCTATGGCTACACCTTC
TRBJ1-4 - TRBV18 - CASSPGTSGEKLFF TGTGCCAGCTCACCCGGGACATCGGGTGAAAAACTGTTTTTT
TRBJ2-1 once TRBV6-5 - CASSPFSRESNEQFF TGTGCCAGCAGTCCTTTTTCCCGGGAGTCCAATGAGCAGTTCTTC
TRBJ2-1 - TRBV4-1 TRBD2 CASSPGGLAGGSYNEQFF TGCGCCAGCAGCCCTGGGGGACTAGCGGGAGGGTCATACAATGAGCAGTTCTTC
TRBJ1-5 once TRBV6-5 TRBD1 CASSHRGSGNQPQHF TGTGCCAGCAGTCACAGGGGGAGCGGCAATCAGCCCCAGCATTTT
TRBJ2-1 - TRBV9 - CASSLGLREGNEQFF TGTGCCAGCAGCCTAGGACTCCGAGAAGGCAATGAGCAGTTCTTC
TRBJ2-1 - TRBV7-2 TRBD2 CASSFSGSSYNEQFF TGTGCCAGCAGCTTTAGCGGGAGCTCCTACAATGAGCAGTTCTTC
TRBJ2-5 - TRBV7-2 TRBD1 CASSRTGGVAETQYF TGTGCCAGCAGCCGGACAGGGGGAGTGGCAGAGACCCAGTACTTC
TRBJ2-7 many TRBV28 - CASSLQGYEQYF TGTGCCAGCAGTTTACAGGGGTACGAGCAGTACTTC
TRBJ2-2 - TRBV5-1 - CASSLESLAPGGELFF TGCGCCAGCAGCTTGGAATCACTAGCCCCTGGCGGGGAGCTGTTTTTT
TRBJ2-2 - TRBV29-1 - CSVVSTARGTGELFF TGCAGCGTTGTGTCGACAGCCAGGGGCACCGGGGAGCTGTTTTTT
TRBJ2-2 once TRBV7-3 TRBD1 CASRPTGGNTGELFF TGTGCCAGCAGACCGACAGGGGGGAACACCGGGGAGCTGTTTTTT
TRBJ2-5 - TRBV9 - CASSVYERERGSVVYF TGTGCCAGCAGCGTATATGAACGTGAAAGGGGATCGGTCGTATACTTC
TRBJ1-2 - TRBV5-1 TRBD1 CATSFGTGVIYGYTF TGCGCCACCTCGTTTGGGACAGGGGTGATCTATGGCTACACCTTC
TRBJ1-1 - TRBV5-4 TRBD1 CASSRDRQNTEAFF TGTGCCAGCAGCCGGGACAGACAGAACACTGAAGCTTTCTTT